This T cell receptor beta chain was recovered during a study of identical twins. The study, taken as a whole, reports: Cord blood beta clonotypes that were abundant carried fewer insertions, and memory repertoires showed no such trend.

From germline, CDR1 is SGHRS and CDR2 YFSETQ. The length of the CDR3 is 15 residues. The germline V and J ends were trimmed by 3 bases and 0 bases, with 10 bases remaining between them. This clonotype was recorded at least ten times. Its target is unknown. TCRdb processed the 5' RACE reads anew with MiXCR; each CDR3 protein has one entry. The sample carries roughly 630,000 distinct CDR3 sequences, under 8.5% recorded once. Separately, the same data were catalogued under a study of yellow fever vaccine responses in identical twins.

The sequenced sample was PBMCs. The V gene is TRBV5-1, the J gene TRBJ2-4; maybe TRBD2 (6 bases). The sequence was obtained from a woman younger than 30 in good health. CDR3 sequence: CASSSSGGAKNIQYF. The CDR3 region has the DNA TGCGCCAGCAGCTCCTCCGGGGGAGCCAAAAACATTCAGTACTTC. The full variable domain, with the rest looked up from reference TRBV5-1 and TRBJ2-4, is KAGVTQTPRYLIKTRGQQVTLSCSPISGHRSVSWYQQTPGQGLQFLFEYFSETQRNKGNFPGRFSGRQFSNSRSEMNVSTLELGDSALYLCASSSSGGAKNIQYFGAGTRLSVL.